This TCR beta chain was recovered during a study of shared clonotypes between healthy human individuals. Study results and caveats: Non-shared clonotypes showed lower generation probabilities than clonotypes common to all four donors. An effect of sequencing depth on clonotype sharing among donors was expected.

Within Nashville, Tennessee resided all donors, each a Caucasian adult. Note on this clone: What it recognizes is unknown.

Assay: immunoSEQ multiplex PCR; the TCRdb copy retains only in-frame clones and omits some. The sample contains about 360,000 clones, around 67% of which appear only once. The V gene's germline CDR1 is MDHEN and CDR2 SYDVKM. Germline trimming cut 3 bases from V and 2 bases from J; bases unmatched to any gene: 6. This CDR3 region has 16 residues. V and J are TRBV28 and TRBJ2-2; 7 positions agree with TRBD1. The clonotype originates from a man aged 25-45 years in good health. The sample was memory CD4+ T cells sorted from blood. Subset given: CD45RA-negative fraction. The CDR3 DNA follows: TGTGCCAGCAGTTTCCAAGGGACAGTAAACACCGGGGAGCTGTTTTTT. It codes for CASSFQGTVNTGELFF.